The 24 T cell receptor beta chains below were found in one sample sequenced in a study of beta chain features in type 1 diabetes. General study points: TCRB CDR3s were moderately but significantly shorter in Type 1 diabetes patients in all four CD4+ subsets.

No antigen is known for these receptors. Since all of the isolated RNA was reverse transcribed, expressed TCRB transcripts were what got sequenced. Assay: immunoSEQ multiplex PCR; the TCRdb copy retains only in-frame clones and omits some. The sample has 65,000 to 85,000 clones, about 48% seen once. The source material was central memory CD4+ T cells from blood. These receptors all come from a man under 40 with type 1 diabetes.

The rearrangement uses TRBV7-6 and TRBJ2-3; a weak D match, TRBD1 (6 bases). The V end was cut by 3 bases, the J end by 4 bases, with 8 bases between. The germline gives CDR1 SGHVS, CDR2 FNYEAQ. CDR3 length: 13 amino acids. This chain's CDR3 is CASSFQGSDTQYF. The CDR3 region has the DNA TGTGCCAGCAGCTTCCAGGGGTCAGATACGCAGTATTTT.

With respect to this clone: The same CDR3 also results from other DNA sequences found in this sample. This rearrangement joins TRBV15 to TRBJ2-1; TRBD1 might be the D (5 bases). There are 14 residues in the CDR3. Germline-derived CDR1 and CDR2 are LNHNV and YYDKDF (reference sequence). Trimming removed 0 bases at V and 8 bases at J, with 11 bases between. The CDR3 protein is CATSRDRGRDEQFF. In DNA form, the CDR3 reads TGTGCCACCAGCAGAGATAGGGGTAGAGATGAGCAGTTCTTC.

This clone was seen only a few times. The chain is built from TRBV19 and TRBJ1-3; the D gene is possibly TRBD1 (6 bases). With 6 bases removed from V and 0 bases from J, the gap between germline ends came to 12 bases. CDR1 and CDR2 from the germline V gene are LNHDA and SQIVND (reference sequence). The CDR3 contains 15 residues. CDR3 sequence reads: CASSRDRSSGNTIYF. The CDR3 nucleotides are TGTGCCAGTAGCCGAGACAGGAGCTCTGGAAACACCATATATTTT.

This clone has just a few counts. The chain links TRBV29-1 to TRBJ2-7, with 7 positions matching TRBD1. The CDR3 is 13 amino acids. Unmatched junction bases numbered 9, after V lost 5 bases and J lost 5 bases. Germline CDR1 reads SQVTM; CDR2 reads ANQGSEA. Here the CDR3 DNA reads TGCAGCGTTTTTGACAGGGTTGGAAACGAGCAGTACTTC. Protein: CSVFDRVGNEQYF.

The chain has TRBV5-5 and TRBJ2-5, with D tentatively TRBD2 (5 bases). Germline lookup yields CDR1 SGHKS and CDR2 YYEKEE (reference sequence). The length of the CDR3 is 15 residues. V was pared by 0 bases and J by 5 bases, with 14 bases between. CDR3 bases: TGTGCCAGCAGCTTGGAAGCGGCGAGGCGGGAGACCCAGTACTTC. This encodes CASSLEAARRETQYF.

The J gene is TRBJ2-7, the V gene TRBV6-6; TRBD1 might be the D (6 bases). CDR1 is MNHNY and CDR2 is SVGAGI in the germline V gene (reference sequence). The V gene lost 6 bases and the J gene lost 4 bases, with 10 bases spanning the gap. The CDR3 is 12 residues long. DNA of the CDR3: TGTGCCAGCAGCCTCAGGGGTTACGAGCAGTACTTC. This gives the protein CASSLRGYEQYF.

The rearrangement links TRBV19 to TRBJ1-2; 8 bases are a match to TRBD1. The length of the CDR3 is 13 residues. CDR1 and CDR2 (germline): LNHDA, SQIVND (reference sequence). J lost 8 bases, V lost 3 bases, and 5 bases had no gene match. In DNA, the CDR3 is TGTGCCAGTAGTATGCCACAGGGGGAAGGCTACACCTTC. It translates to CASSMPQGEGYTF.

This clone has ten or more counts. The chain carries TRBV5-5 and TRBJ2-5, with TRBD2 matching over 14 bases. V lost 4 bases and J lost 9; bases outside the gene matches: 8. This CDR3 has 15 residues. CDR1 SGHKS and CDR2 YYEKEE come from the germline V gene (reference sequence). As DNA, the CDR3 is TGTGCCAGCAGCCCGACCGGGACTAGCGGGAGCCCCCAGTACTTC. Its protein is CASSPTGTSGSPQYF.

This clone was observed a handful of times. The chain joins TRBV4-1 to TRBJ2-3; weak D call: TRBD2 (5 bases). V lost 1 base and J lost 6, with 14 bases in between. The germline CDR1 and CDR2 sequences are MGHRA and YSYEKL. This CDR3 contains 15 residues. CDR3 protein: CASSQGLAGGDTQYF. Written as DNA, the CDR3 is TGCGCCAGCAGCCAAGGTCTAGCCGGTGGGGATACGCAGTATTTT.

This clone was seen only once. This chain joins TRBV7-9 and TRBJ2-5; 9 nucleotides align to TRBD1. V gave up 4 bases and J gave up 1 base; unmatched junction bases: 10. This CDR3 contains 17 residues. Germline V gene data show CDR1 as SEHNR and CDR2 as FQNEAQ (reference sequence). The CDR3 protein is CASSSPGQGSFQETQYF. The CDR3 DNA is TGTGCCAGCAGCTCCCCGGGACAGGGAAGCTTCCAAGAGACCCAGTACTTC.

This clone showed up just a few times. CDR3 nucleotide sequence: TGCAGTGCTAGTAGGGGTAGCGAGCAGTACTTC. Its translation is CSASRGSEQYF. The gene calls are TRBV20-1 and TRBJ2-7, with D maybe TRBD1 (5 bases). V lost 3 bases and J 6 bases, leaving 9 bases between the germline ends. Germline CDR1 DFQATT, CDR2 SNEGSKA (reference sequence). CDR3 length: 11 residues.

This clone was seen a few times. V and J are TRBV19 and TRBJ2-7; TRBD1 agrees at 7 bases. The junction had 13 bases not matched to a gene; V was cut back by 1 base and J by 7 bases. The CDR3 is 16 amino acids. CDR1 and CDR2 from the germline V gene are LNHDA and SQIVND (reference sequence). The DNA for the CDR3 is TGTGCCAGTAGTATAGGATGGAGACAGGGCCCCAGAGAGCAGTACTTC. The encoded protein is CASSIGWRQGPREQYF.

The V call is TRBV19, the J call TRBJ2-7, with 10 bases that match TRBD1. Germline V lookup: CDR1 LNHDA, CDR2 SQIVND (reference sequence). The CDR3 consists of 18 residues. V was clipped by 2 bases and J by 2 bases; unmatched bases: 12. The CDR3 coding sequence is TGTGCCAGTAGTATAAGGGTCTCCGGGACAGGGGCGCCCTACGAGCAGTACTTC. As protein: CASSIRVSGTGAPYEQYF.

The chain recombines TRBV6-5 with TRBJ2-1; perhaps TRBD1 as D (5 bases). The CDR3 has 11 amino acids. V was trimmed by 5 bases and J by 11 bases, leaving 10 bases between them. The V gene's germline CDR1 is MNHEY and CDR2 SVGAGI. The DNA for the CDR3 is TGTGCCAGCAGTGTCCCAGGGAAGCAGTTCTTC. It translates to CASSVPGKQFF.

The chain couples TRBV5-8 to TRBJ2-5; a weak D match, TRBD2 (6 bases). This CDR3 has 14 residues. Between the trimmed V and J ends, which lost 4 bases and 0 bases, there was a span of 10 bases. Looked up from germline, CDR1 is SGHTS and CDR2 is YDEGEE. The CDR3 DNA is TGTGCCAGCAGCCCGGGGGAGTACCAAGAGACCCAGTACTTC. It yields the protein CASSPGEYQETQYF.

The chain uses TRBV19 and TRBJ1-4; 7 bases match TRBD1. V lost 6 bases, J lost 3 bases, and 7 bases stayed unmatched. The CDR3 has 15 amino acids. Per germline, CDR1 LNHDA and CDR2 SQIVND (reference sequence). CDR3: CASRNRGRSNEKLFF. The CDR3 coding sequence is TGTGCCAGTAGAAACAGGGGCCGATCTAATGAAAAACTGTTTTTT.

This chain links TRBV18 with TRBJ1-5; the D gene is possibly TRBD1 (5 bases). The CDR3 is made up of 14 amino acids. Germline lookup yields CDR1 KGHSH and CDR2 LQKENI. Trimming shortened V by 3 bases and J by 6 bases, and 12 bases separated the two germline ends. The CDR3 DNA sequence: TGTGCCAGCTCACCCTCGGGGGTGGGTCAGCCCCAGCATTTT. Translated, it gives CASSPSGVGQPQHF. Full variable domain (remainder filled in from reference TRBV18 and TRBJ1-5): NAGVMQNPRHLVRRRGQEARLRCSPMKGHSHVYWYRQLPEEGLKFMVYLQKENIIDESGMPKERFSAEFPKEGPSILRIQQVVRGDSAAYFCASSPSGVGQPQHFGDGTRLSIL.

The chain carries TRBV7-9 and TRBJ1-1; perhaps TRBD1 as D (6 bases). CDR1 and CDR2 (germline): SEHNR, FQNEAQ (reference sequence). V lost 3 bases and J 1 base, leaving 9 bases between the germline ends. The CDR3 is 14 amino acids. The CDR3: CASSLDSPNTEAFF. The DNA of the CDR3 is TGTGCCAGCAGCTTGGACAGCCCGAACACTGAAGCTTTCTTT.

This clone was observed a handful of times. V usage is TRBV4-1 and J usage is TRBJ1-6, with D possibly matching TRBD1 (6 bases). Germline CDR1 MGHRA, CDR2 YSYEKL. V was clipped by 7 bases and J by 6 bases, with 7 bases between them. This CDR3 has 12 amino acids. The CDR3 spells CASKGGNSPLHF. For the CDR3, the DNA is TGCGCCAGCAAAGGGGGTAATTCACCCCTCCACTTT.

This clone was found a few times. The CDR3 DNA reads TGTGCCAGCAGCTTGGGTACCCAGGGGTTCACAGATACGCAGTATTTT. Amino acids: CASSLGTQGFTDTQYF. The chain couples TRBV7-2 to TRBJ2-3; D may be TRBD1 (6 bases). The CDR3 is made up of 16 amino acids. Trimming removed 3 bases from V and 2 bases from J, with 15 bases in between. Germline values: CDR1 SGHTA, CDR2 FQGNSA.

The gene calls are TRBV18 and TRBJ1-1, with TRBD1 matching 9 bases. Germline lookup yields CDR1 KGHSH and CDR2 LQKENI. V gave up 6 bases and J gave up 3 bases; unmatched junction bases: 5. This CDR3 is 14 amino acids long. CDR3 residues: CASSGTGRDTEAFF. The DNA for the CDR3 is TGTGCCAGCTCTGGGACAGGGAGGGACACTGAAGCTTTCTTT.

V is TRBV5-1 and J is TRBJ2-3; tentative D call: TRBD2 (6 bases). This CDR3 spans 16 amino acids. Per the germline V gene, CDR1 is SGHRS and CDR2 is YFSETQ. The V end lost 0 bases, the J end lost 0 bases, and 11 bases lay between the germline ends. Here the CDR3 reads CASSLVRGASTDTQYF. The CDR3 region has the DNA TGCGCCAGCAGCTTGGTTCGCGGGGCTAGCACAGATACGCAGTATTTT.

This clone was counted a single time. The chain joins TRBV7-8 to TRBJ2-3; the D gene is possibly TRBD2 (6 bases). CDR3 length: 15 amino acids. Germline V gene data show CDR1 as SGHVS and CDR2 as FQNEAQ. V lost 1 base and J 2 bases, leaving 10 bases between the germline ends. The CDR3 loop reads CASSLGGGHTDTQYF. Written as DNA, the CDR3 is TGTGCCAGCAGCTTAGGGGGAGGCCACACAGATACGCAGTATTTT.

V gene TRBV9 combines with J gene TRBJ2-3, with D possibly matching TRBD1 (6 bases). The germline V gene encodes CDR1 SGDLS and CDR2 YYNGEE. The CDR3 is 16 residues long. Between the trimmed V and J ends, which lost 4 bases and 3 bases, there was a span of 18 bases. This chain's CDR3 is CASSSPSGTTTDTQYF. CDR3 nucleotides: TGTGCCAGCAGCTCCCCGTCGGGGACAACAACAGATACGCAGTATTTT.